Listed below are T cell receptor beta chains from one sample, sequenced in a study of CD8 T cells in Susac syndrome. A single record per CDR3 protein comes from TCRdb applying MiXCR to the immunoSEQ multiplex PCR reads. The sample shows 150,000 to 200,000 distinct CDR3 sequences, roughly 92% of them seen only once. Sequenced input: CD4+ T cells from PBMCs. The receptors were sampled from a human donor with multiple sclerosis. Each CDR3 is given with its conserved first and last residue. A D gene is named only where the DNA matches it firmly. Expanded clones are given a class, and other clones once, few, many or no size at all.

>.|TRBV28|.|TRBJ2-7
TGTGCCAGCAGTTCAGACAGTGAGCAGTACTTC
CASSSDSEQYF
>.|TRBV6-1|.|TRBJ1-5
TGTGCCAGCAGAAGGGAGTCTGGCCAGCCCCAGCATTTT
CASRRESGQPQHF
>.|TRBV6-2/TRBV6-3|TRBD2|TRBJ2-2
TGTGCCAGCAGTTACGTCCAGCGGGGGGGCCGGACCGGGGAGCTGTTTTTT
CASSYVQRGGRTGELFF
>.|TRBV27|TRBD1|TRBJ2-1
TGTGCCAGCAGTACCGGGACAGGGGAGCAGTTCTTC
CASSTGTGEQFF
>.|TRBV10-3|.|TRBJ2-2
TGTGCCATCAGTGAGTCGGGGGGGGCCAACACCGGGGAGCTGTTTTTT
CAISESGGANTGELFF
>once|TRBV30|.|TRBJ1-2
TGTGCCTGTATGTGGAGCTATGGCTACACCTTC
CACMWSYGYTF
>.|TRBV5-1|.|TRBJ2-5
TGCGCCAGCAGCTTCACAGAGACCGGGACCCAGTACTTC
CASSFTETGTQYF
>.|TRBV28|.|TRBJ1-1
TGTGCCAGCAGTCCCCTTGGTCGCCAGAACACTGAAGCTTTCTTT
CASSPLGRQNTEAFF
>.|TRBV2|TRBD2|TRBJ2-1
TGTGCCAGCAGTAGCGGGAGGGGTGATGAGCAGTTCTTC
CASSSGRGDEQFF
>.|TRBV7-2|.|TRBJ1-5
TGTGCCAGCAGCTTAGAGGGGGGGAACAATCAGCCCCAGCATTTT
CASSLEGGNNQPQHF
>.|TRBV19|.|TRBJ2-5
TGTGCCAGTAGAGAAAAGGGGCTAGAGACCCAGTACTTC
CASREKGLETQYF
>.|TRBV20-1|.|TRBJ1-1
TGCAGTGCCAGTAGTATCGACGGGAACACTGAAGCTTTCTTT
CSASSIDGNTEAFF
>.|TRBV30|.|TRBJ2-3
TGTGCCTGGAGTGGGGGGTACTCGGGCCCAGATACGCAGTATTTT
CAWSGGYSGPDTQYF
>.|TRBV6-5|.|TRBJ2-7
TGTGCCAGCACCGATTTGTACGAGCAGTACTTC
CASTDLYEQYF
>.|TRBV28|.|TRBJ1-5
TGTGCCAGCCGTGTCCCCAACCCGGTATTCAATCAGCCCCAGCATTTT
CASRVPNPVFNQPQHF
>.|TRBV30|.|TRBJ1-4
TGTGCCTGGAGATACGGGACCGTCGCAAAACTGTTTTTT
CAWRYGTVAKLFF
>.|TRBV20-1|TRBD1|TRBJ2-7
TGCAGTGCAGATGGACAGGGAATCTACGAGCAGTACTTC
CSADGQGIYEQYF
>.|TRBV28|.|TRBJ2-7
TGTGCCAGCAGTTTGGCGGTCCCGTACGAGCAGTACTTC
CASSLAVPYEQYF
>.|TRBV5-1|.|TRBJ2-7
TGCGCCAGCAGCCATAGTCCTTTGGGCTCCTACGAGCAGTACTTC
CASSHSPLGSYEQYF
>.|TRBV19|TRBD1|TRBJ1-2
TGTGCCAGTAGCAAACCTTTTGGACAGGGACATGGCTACACCTTC
CASSKPFGQGHGYTF
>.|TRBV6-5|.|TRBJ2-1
TGTGCCAGCAGTTACTCCTCGCGGGGCAATGAGCAGTTCTTC
CASSYSSRGNEQFF
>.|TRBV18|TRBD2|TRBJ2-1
TGTGCCAGCTCCGGCTCTAGCGGGGGTAATGAGCAGTTCTTC
CASSGSSGGNEQFF
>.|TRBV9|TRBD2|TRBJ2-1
TGTGCCAGCAGCGCAGCGGGAGGGACTTCATACAATGAGCAGTTCTTC
CASSAAGGTSYNEQFF
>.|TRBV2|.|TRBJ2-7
TGTGCCAGCAGTGATATATCTACCTACGAGCAGTACTTC
CASSDISTYEQYF
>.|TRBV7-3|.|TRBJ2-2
TGTGCCAGCAGCTTTACCCGGACGAACACCGGGGAGCTGTTTTTT
CASSFTRTNTGELFF
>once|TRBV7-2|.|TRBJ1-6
TGTGCCAGCAGCCGGACGTTGGGTTATAATTCACCCCTCCACTTT
CASSRTLGYNSPLHF
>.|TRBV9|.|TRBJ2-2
TGTGCCAGCAGCGTAGCTGGGGCAGGCACCGGGGAGCTGTTTTTT
CASSVAGAGTGELFF
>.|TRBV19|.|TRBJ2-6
TGTGCCAGTAGTGGTGACTGGGCCAACGTCCTGACTTTC
CASSGDWANVLTF
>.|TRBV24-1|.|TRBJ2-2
TGTGCCACGGGAACTAGGTCGAACACCGGGGAGCTGTTTTTT
CATGTRSNTGELFF
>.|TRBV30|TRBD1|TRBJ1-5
TGTGCCTGGAGTGCCACAGGGGATCAGCCCCAGCATTTT
CAWSATGDQPQHF
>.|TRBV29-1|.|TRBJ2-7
TGCAGCGCCACCAACTACTACGAGCAGTACTTC
CSATNYYEQYF
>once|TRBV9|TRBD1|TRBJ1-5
TGTGCCAGCAGCCCGACAGGGGAAAGGCGTCAGCCCCAGCATTTT
CASSPTGERRQPQHF
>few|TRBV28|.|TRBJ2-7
TGTGCCAGCAGTCTTCAGAGATACGAGCAGTACTTC
CASSLQRYEQYF
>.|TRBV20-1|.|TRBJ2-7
TGCAGTGCCCCCCTCCAAATGGTCGAGCAGTACTTC
CSAPLQMVEQYF
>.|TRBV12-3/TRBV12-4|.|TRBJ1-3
TGTGCCAGCAGTTATAAAAGCTCTGGAAACACCATATATTTT
CASSYKSSGNTIYF
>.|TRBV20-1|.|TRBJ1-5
TGCAGTGCTAGAGAGGGCAGTTATAGCAATCAGCCCCAGCATTTT
CSAREGSYSNQPQHF
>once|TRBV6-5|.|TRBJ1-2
TGTGCCAGCAGTTACTCGGTGGGGGGCTGGGGCTACACCTTC
CASSYSVGGWGYTF
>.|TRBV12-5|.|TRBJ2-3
TGTGCTAGTGCCTTTGGGGGCCGGGGCGATACGCAGTATTTT
CASAFGGRGDTQYF
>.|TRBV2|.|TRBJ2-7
TGTGCCAGCACCCAATGGGGTGCTAGCTCCTACGAGCAGTACTTC
CASTQWGASSYEQYF
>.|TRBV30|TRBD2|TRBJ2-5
TGTGCCTGGAGTGTTGGGACTAGAAAAGAGACCCAGTACTTC
CAWSVGTRKETQYF
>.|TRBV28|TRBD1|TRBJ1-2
TGTGCCAGCAGAAAAGACAGGGGGCCGGGACACACCTTC
CASRKDRGPGHTF
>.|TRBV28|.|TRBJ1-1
TGTGCCAGCAGTTTACCTCCGGAGGGAAAGGAAGCTTTCTTT
CASSLPPEGKEAFF
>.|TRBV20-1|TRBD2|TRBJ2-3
TGCAGTGCTAGAAATCCGTGGCGGGAGGCCACAGATACGCAGTATTTT
CSARNPWREATDTQYF
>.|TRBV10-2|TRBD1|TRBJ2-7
TGCGCCAGCAGTGGGAGCGGGACAGGGGCCTACGAGCAGTACTTC
CASSGSGTGAYEQYF
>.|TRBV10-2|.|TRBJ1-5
TGCGCCAGCAGTGAAGGGCCCGGAAATCAGCCCCAGCATTTT
CASSEGPGNQPQHF
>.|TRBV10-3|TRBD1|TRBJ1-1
TGTGCCATCAATACAGGGGGCTGGACTGAAGCTTTCTTT
CAINTGGWTEAFF
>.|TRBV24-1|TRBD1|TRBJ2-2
TGTGCCACCAATCTACAGGGGATGAACACCGGGGAGCTGTTTTTT
CATNLQGMNTGELFF
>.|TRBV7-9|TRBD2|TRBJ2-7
TGTGCCACCGCGGGGGGGCGGTCCTACGAGCAGTACTTC
CATAGGRSYEQYF
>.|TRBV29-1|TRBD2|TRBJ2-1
TGCAGCGTGGGCGGGACTAGTCGTTCCTACAATGAGCAGTTCTTC
CSVGGTSRSYNEQFF